The 14 T cell receptor beta chains in this list originate from one sample, sequenced in a study of cytomegalovirus exposure and HLA in healthy donors. PCR primers comprised 60 Vbeta and 13 Jbeta primers. Some clones are missing from TCRdb's copy, which holds only in-frame ones; the method was immunoSEQ multiplex PCR. In the table there are 200,000 to 250,000 clones, approximately 80% of which are singletons. The sample consisted of PBMCs. The source of these receptors is a boy under 10 years old in good health and CMV-seronegative.

V and J are TRBV14 and TRBJ2-7, with D maybe TRBD1 (5 bases). This CDR3 has 16 residues. Trimming took off 10 bases at V and 0 bases at J, with 22 bases between the two ends. Per the germline V gene, CDR1 is SGHDN and CDR2 is FVKESK. The CDR3 DNA sequence: TGTGCCACCGCTCATCAGGACATCCTTACCTCCTACGAGCAGTACTTC. Translated, it gives CATAHQDILTSYEQYF.

J is TRBJ2-1 and V is TRBV30, with unresolved D. CDR1 is GTSNPN and CDR2 is SVGIG in the germline V gene (reference sequence). The CDR3 spans 16 residues. The V end was cut by 2 bases, the J end by 3 bases, with 17 bases between. The CDR3 DNA is TGTGCCTGGAGTTTAGCTGGTCTCGGTAGCTACAATGAGCAGTTCTTC. This encodes CAWSLAGLGSYNEQFF.

The V call is TRBV7-6, the J call TRBJ1-4; D gene uncertain. The germline V gene has CDR1 SGHVS and CDR2 FNYEAQ. CDR3 length equals 14 residues. Between the trimmed V and J ends, which lost 1 base and 8 bases, there was a span of 11 bases. The CDR3, as DNA: TGTGCCAGCAGCTTAGTTTCAGTCGGGGAAAAACTGTTTTTT. Translating it yields CASSLVSVGEKLFF.

This chain joins TRBV6-6 and TRBJ2-3, with a tentative D call TRBD2 (6 bases). This CDR3 is 16 amino acids long. Trimming took off 5 bases at V and 1 base at J, with 16 bases between the two ends. Germline V gives CDR1 MNHNY, CDR2 SVGAGI (reference sequence). DNA for the CDR3: TGTGCCAGCAGTCCTAATCGGGGGAGAGGCACAGATACGCAGTATTTT. This translates into CASSPNRGRGTDTQYF.

V is TRBV9 and J is TRBJ2-7, with 8 bases fitting TRBD2. This CDR3 is built from 16 residues. CDR1 and CDR2 (germline): SGDLS, YYNGEE. With V trimmed by 0 bases and J by 4 bases, 9 bases remained unmatched. CDR3 nucleotides: TGTGCCAGCAGCGTAGCATCTAGCGGGTCAGTTTACGAGCAGTACTTC. This gives the protein CASSVASSGSVYEQYF.

The chain links TRBV21-1 to TRBJ1-2. TRBV21-1 is shown as a pseudogene. The CDR3 length is 11 residues. CDR3 sequence reads: CASAFSYGYTF. The CDR3 DNA reads TGTGCCAGCGCTTTTAGCTATGGCTACACCTTC.

This chain joins TRBV27 and TRBJ2-5, with 8 bases fitting TRBD1. Germline lookup yields CDR1 MNHEY and CDR2 SMNVEV (reference sequence). This CDR3 contains 15 residues. Trimming at V came to 5 bases and at J to 3 bases, leaving 8 bases not matched to a gene. The CDR3 spells CASSVRDRLKETQYF. In DNA form, the CDR3 reads TGTGCCAGCAGTGTCCGGGACAGGCTGAAAGAGACCCAGTACTTC.

This chain links TRBV9 with TRBJ1-2; the D is unclear. Trimming left V 4 bases short and J 7 bases short, with 11 bases between. CDR3 size: 12 residues. The germline V gene has CDR1 SGDLS and CDR2 YYNGEE. The CDR3 DNA is TGTGCCAGCAGCCCCCCTTCGGGTGGCTACACCTTC. This sequence encodes CASSPPSGGYTF.

The rearrangement links TRBV10-3 to TRBJ2-1; D is unresolved. Germline CDR1 reads ENHRY; CDR2 reads SYGVKD. This CDR3 is 16 amino acids long. The V gene lost 4 bases and the J gene lost 5 bases, with 18 bases spanning the gap. The chain's CDR3 is CAISVSGQVQNNEQFF. CDR3 bases: TGTGCCATCAGTGTAAGTGGGCAGGTTCAAAACAATGAGCAGTTCTTC.

The chain combines TRBV7-9 with TRBJ2-7, with D tentatively TRBD2 (7 bases). The V end lost 7 bases, the J end lost 6 bases, and 16 bases lay between the germline ends. This CDR3 has 13 residues. Germline-derived CDR1 and CDR2 are SEHNR and FQNEAQ (reference sequence). CDR3 bases: TGTGCCAGCATGGGCGGGGGCTACTCCGAGCAGTACTTC. Translating gives CASMGGGYSEQYF. Combining the CDR3 with reference TRBV7-9 and TRBJ2-7 gives the whole variable domain DTGVSQNPRHKITKRGQNVTFRCDPISEHNRLYWYRQTLGQGPEFLTYFQNEAQLEKSRLLSDRFSAERPKGSFSTLEIQRTEQGDSAMYLCASMGGGYSEQYFGPGTRLTVT.

The chain employs TRBV30 and TRBJ1-2, with D hard to call. The length of the CDR3 is 14 residues. Germline values: CDR1 GTSNPN, CDR2 SVGIG (reference sequence). Trimming took off 2 bases at V and 12 bases at J, with 22 bases between the two ends. The CDR3 DNA reads as TGTGCCTGGAGTCAGAGCAGCGTGGGTATCCCCCACACCTTC. It encodes CAWSQSSVGIPHTF.

This chain joins TRBV7-2 and TRBJ2-7, with D unclear. This CDR3 is built from 12 residues. V was shortened by 4 bases and J by 6 bases, with 10 bases between the two germline ends. Germline V lookup: CDR1 SGHTA, CDR2 FQGNSA. In nucleotides, the CDR3 is TGTGCCAGCAGCTCGACTCCCGGCGAGCAGTACTTC. Encoded protein: CASSSTPGEQYF.

This rearrangement joins TRBV19 to TRBJ1-6; D is ambiguous. Germline V CDR1 and CDR2: LNHDA, SQIVND (reference sequence). This CDR3 has 15 amino acids. Trimming took off 6 bases at V and 5 bases at J, with 14 bases between the two ends. The CDR3 reads CASSPLPGNNSPLHF. The CDR3, as DNA: TGTGCCAGTAGCCCCCTGCCCGGGAATAATTCACCCCTCCACTTT.

This chain links TRBV5-1 with TRBJ1-4; tentative D call: TRBD1 (5 bases). Germline CDR1 and CDR2: SGHRS and YFSETQ. The CDR3 is 15 residues long. V lost 0 bases and J 3 bases, leaving 9 bases between the germline ends. CDR3 bases: TGCGCCAGCAGCTTGGCCAGGGCGGCTAATGAAAAACTGTTTTTT. The encoded protein is CASSLARAANEKLFF. The whole variable domain, remainder taken from reference TRBV5-1 and TRBJ1-4, is KAGVTQTPRYLIKTRGQQVTLSCSPISGHRSVSWYQQTPGQGLQFLFEYFSETQRNKGNFPGRFSGRQFSNSRSEMNVSTLELGDSALYLCASSLARAANEKLFFGSGTQLSVL.